The subject of this entry is one TCR beta chain. Repertoires were generated with immunoSEQ multiplex PCR, while TCRdb's copy carries only in-frame clones and drops some. The table shows roughly 290,000 clones, with approximately 90% occurring only once. The data were obtained in a study of blood T cell repertoires in COVID-19. Study at large: Spain, Italy and the United States supplied samples that represented acute and convalescent COVID-19. The cDNA or gDNA used as material had been derived from T cells, B-cell-depleted T cells, or PBMCs.

Unmatched junction bases numbered 6, after V lost 8 bases and J lost 7 bases. CDR3 length: 13 amino acids. Germline CDR1 is SNHLY and CDR2 is FYNNEI. The gene calls are TRBV2 and TRBJ2-4, with 9 nucleotides matching TRBD1. The clonotype was recovered from a man aged 25 to 40 with acute or convalescent COVID-19. The source material was peripheral blood. The CDR3, as DNA: TGTGCCAGCCGGGGGACAGGGCGCAACATTCAGTACTTC. Encoded protein: CASRGTGRNIQYF.